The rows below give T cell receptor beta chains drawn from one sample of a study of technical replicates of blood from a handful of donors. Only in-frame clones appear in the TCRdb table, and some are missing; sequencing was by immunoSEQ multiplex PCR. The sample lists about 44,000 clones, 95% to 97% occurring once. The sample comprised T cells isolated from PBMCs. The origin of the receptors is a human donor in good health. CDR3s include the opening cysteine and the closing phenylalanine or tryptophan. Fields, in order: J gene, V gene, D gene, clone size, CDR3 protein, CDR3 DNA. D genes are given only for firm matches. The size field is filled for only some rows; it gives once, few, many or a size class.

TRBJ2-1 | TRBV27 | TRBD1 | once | CASTFTQGDNEQFF | TGTGCCAGCACCTTCACGCAGGGGGATAACGAGCAGTTCTTC
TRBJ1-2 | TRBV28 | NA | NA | CASSLERGSYGYTF | TGTGCCAGCAGTCTAGAGCGGGGCAGCTATGGCTACACCTTC
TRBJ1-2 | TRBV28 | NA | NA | CASRMTANYGYTF | TGTGCCAGCAGGATGACTGCGAACTATGGCTACACCTTC
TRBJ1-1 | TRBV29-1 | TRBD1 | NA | CSVVGQVWNTEAFF | TGCAGCGTTGTAGGACAGGTTTGGAACACTGAAGCTTTCTTT
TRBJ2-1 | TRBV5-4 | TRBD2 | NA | CASSFLAGGLGGGEQFF | TGTGCCAGCAGCTTTCTAGCGGGAGGGTTGGGCGGTGGTGAGCAGTTCTTC
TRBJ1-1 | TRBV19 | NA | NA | CASSMARGGEGYTEAFF | TGTGCCAGTAGTATGGCCAGGGGTGGAGAGGGGTACACTGAAGCTTTCTTT
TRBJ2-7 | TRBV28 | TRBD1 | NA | CASSLPGQGSYEQYF | TGTGCCAGCAGTTTACCTGGACAGGGGTCTTACGAGCAGTACTTC
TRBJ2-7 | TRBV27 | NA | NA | CASSLLAGATYEQYF | TGTGCCAGCAGTTTACTGGCGGGTGCCACCTACGAGCAGTACTTC
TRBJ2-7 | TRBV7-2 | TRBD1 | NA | CASSLASTGDEQYF | TGTGCCAGCAGCTTAGCCTCGACAGGGGACGAGCAGTACTTC
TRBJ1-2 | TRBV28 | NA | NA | CASSLWWGANYGYTF | TGTGCCAGCAGTTTATGGTGGGGGGCTAACTATGGCTACACCTTC
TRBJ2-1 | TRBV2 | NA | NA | CASSELATYNEQFF | TGTGCCAGCAGTGAGCTAGCGACCTACAATGAGCAGTTCTTC
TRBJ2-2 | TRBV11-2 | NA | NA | CASTERDFPGTGELFF | TGTGCCAGCACCGAGAGGGACTTCCCCGGCACCGGGGAGCTGTTTTTT
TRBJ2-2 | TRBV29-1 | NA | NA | CSVKGANTGELFF | TGCAGCGTGAAGGGGGCGAACACCGGGGAGCTGTTTTTT